The entry that follows covers one T cell receptor (beta chain) sequence. The antigen this receptor binds is unknown. No base quality values were provided; no much bigger clone lies one nucleotide off. These data belong to a study of T cell repertoires in cytomegalovirus infection (dated by TCRdb to between 2018 and 2020). With regard to the full study: Peptide stimulations targeted recently identified HLA-C-restricted CMV epitopes, whose presentation resists viral immunomodulation, together with well-studied HLA-B-restricted epitopes. Donor HLA type was relevant to the analysis, because carriage of CMV infection together with the matching HLA type was indicated by public TCR beta signatures.

Explained via the paper, the treatment or condition label denotes: in vitro stimulation with specific CMV peptide epitopes to enrich CMV-specific T cells. CDR3 length: 12 amino acids, cysteine to phenylalanine. Only the CDR3 DNA is retained, 36 bases long and in frame from the first base. The germline V gene provides CDR1 SQVTM and CDR2 ANQGSEA. Cut back by 1 base and 7 bases, the V and J ends lie 9 bases apart. TCRdb shows the sequencer as Illumina HiSeq 1500. TCRdb reprocessing: public reads trimmed at Q25 with fastp, clones called with MiXCR, in-frame beta chains kept. Every CDR3 protein is listed once, alongside the most common genes and DNA of its rows. For this sample there are approximately 350,000 distinct CDR3 sequences; approximately 30% appear just once. The ten top clones hold 13% of the sample. Overall study outcomes, separate from this receptor: Cumulative frequency of public TCR beta family members discriminated carriers of CMV infection plus the relevant HLA type in this cohort and an independent approximately 360-donor cohort. The ex vivo response was dominated by HLA-C-restricted CMV-specific TCR beta clonotypes, which also provided the single most frequent clonotype in two of eight donors.

This receptor was obtained from a human donor in good health (CMV status not recorded). Some clones in this sample may be carry-over from other donors' samples. The sequence joins TRBV29-1 to TRBJ2-3; the D gene is not confidently resolved. The input for sequencing was cultured PBMCs, taken from culture after CMV antigen stimulation. The nucleotides are TGCAGCGTTGAAGGGGCGATCAATACGCAGTATTTT. It translates to CSVEGAINTQYF.